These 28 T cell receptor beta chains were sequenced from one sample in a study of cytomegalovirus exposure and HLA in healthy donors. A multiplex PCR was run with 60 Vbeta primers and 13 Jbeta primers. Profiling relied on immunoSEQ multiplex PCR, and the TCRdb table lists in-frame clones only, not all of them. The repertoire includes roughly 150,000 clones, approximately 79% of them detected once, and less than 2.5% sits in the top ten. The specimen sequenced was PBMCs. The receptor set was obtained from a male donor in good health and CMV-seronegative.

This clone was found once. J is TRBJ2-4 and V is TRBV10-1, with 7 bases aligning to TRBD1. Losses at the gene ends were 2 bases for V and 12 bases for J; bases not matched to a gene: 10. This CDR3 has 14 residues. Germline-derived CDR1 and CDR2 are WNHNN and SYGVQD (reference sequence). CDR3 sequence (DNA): TGCGCCAGCAGTGAGAGAAGGGATGGGGACAGTCAGTACTTC. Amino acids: CASSERRDGDSQYF.

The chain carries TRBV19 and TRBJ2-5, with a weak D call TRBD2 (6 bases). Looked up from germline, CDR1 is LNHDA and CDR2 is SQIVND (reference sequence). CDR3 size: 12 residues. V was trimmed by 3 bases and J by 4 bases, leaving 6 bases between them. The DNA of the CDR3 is TGTGCCAGTAGTATGCGGGGAGAGACCCAGTACTTC. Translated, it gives CASSMRGETQYF.

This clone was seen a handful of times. The CDR3 protein is CASSQGYSGGAGETQYF. The CDR3 nucleotides read TGCGCCAGCAGCCAAGGGTACAGCGGGGGGGCGGGAGAGACCCAGTACTTC. This sequence joins TRBV4-3 and TRBJ2-5, with 10 bases fitting TRBD2. Per germline, CDR1 LGHNA and CDR2 YSLEER. V was pared by 1 base and J by 4 bases, with 9 bases of the junction left unmatched. The CDR3 length is 17 residues.

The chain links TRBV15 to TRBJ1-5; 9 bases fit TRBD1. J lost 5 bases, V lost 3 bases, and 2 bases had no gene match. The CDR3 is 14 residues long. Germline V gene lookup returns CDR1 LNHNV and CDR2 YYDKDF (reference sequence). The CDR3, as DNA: TGTGCCACCAGCAGGACAGGGGGGGATCAGCCCCAGCATTTT. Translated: CATSRTGGDQPQHF. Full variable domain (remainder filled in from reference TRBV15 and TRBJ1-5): DAMVIQNPRYQVTQFGKPVTLSCSQTLNHNVMYWYQQKSSQAPKLLFHYYDKDFNNEADTPDNFQSRRPNTSFCFLDIRSPGLGDTAMYLCATSRTGGDQPQHFGDGTRLSIL.

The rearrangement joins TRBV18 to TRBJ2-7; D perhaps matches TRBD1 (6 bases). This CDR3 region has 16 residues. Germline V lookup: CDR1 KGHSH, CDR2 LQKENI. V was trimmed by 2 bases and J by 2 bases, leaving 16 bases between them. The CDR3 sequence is CASSPRVTGTPYEQYF. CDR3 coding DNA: TGTGCCAGCTCACCAAGGGTAACAGGGACCCCCTACGAGCAGTACTTC.

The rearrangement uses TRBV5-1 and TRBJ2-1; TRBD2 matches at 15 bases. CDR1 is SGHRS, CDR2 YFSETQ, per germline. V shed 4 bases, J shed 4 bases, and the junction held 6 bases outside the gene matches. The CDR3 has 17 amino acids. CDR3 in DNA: TGCGCCAGCAGCCTGCGCGGACTAGCGGGGGGGTACAATGAGCAGTTCTTC. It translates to CASSLRGLAGGYNEQFF.

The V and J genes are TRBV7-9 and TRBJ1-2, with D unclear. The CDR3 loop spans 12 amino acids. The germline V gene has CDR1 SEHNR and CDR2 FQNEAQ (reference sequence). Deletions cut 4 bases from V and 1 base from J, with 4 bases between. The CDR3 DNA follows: TGTGCCAGCAGCTCCCTTAACTATGGCTACACCTTC. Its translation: CASSSLNYGYTF.

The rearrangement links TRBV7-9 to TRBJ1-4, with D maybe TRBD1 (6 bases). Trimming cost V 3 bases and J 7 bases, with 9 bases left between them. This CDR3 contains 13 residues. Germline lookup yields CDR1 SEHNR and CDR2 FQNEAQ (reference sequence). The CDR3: CASSFPGVEKLFF. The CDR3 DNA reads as TGTGCCAGCAGCTTCCCAGGGGTTGAAAAACTGTTTTTT.

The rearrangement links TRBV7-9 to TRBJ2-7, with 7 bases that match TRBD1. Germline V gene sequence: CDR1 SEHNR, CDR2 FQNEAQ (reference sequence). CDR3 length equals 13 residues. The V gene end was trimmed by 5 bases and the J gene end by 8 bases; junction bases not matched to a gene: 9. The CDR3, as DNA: TGTGCCAGCAGCGTGCTGAGGGGGCGAAAGCAGTACTTC. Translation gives CASSVLRGRKQYF.

CDR3 amino acids: CASSSQGAASGFTEAFF. The CDR3 DNA reads as TGTGCCAGCAGCTCTCAGGGGGCCGCTTCTGGTTTCACTGAAGCTTTCTTT. The J gene is TRBJ1-1, the V gene TRBV5-4, with TRBD1 matching 8 bases. CDR1 SGHNT and CDR2 YYREEE come from the germline V gene (reference sequence). The CDR3 length is 17 residues. With 3 bases clipped from V and 4 bases from J, the junction kept 14 bases outside the gene matches.

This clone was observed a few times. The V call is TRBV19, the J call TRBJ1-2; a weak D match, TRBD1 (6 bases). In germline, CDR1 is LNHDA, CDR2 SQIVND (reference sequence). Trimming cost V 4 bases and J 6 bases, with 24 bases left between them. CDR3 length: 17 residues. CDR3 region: CASSRIRQAPRSDGYTF. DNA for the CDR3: TGTGCCAGTAGTAGAATTCGACAGGCTCCTCGGTCGGATGGCTACACCTTC.

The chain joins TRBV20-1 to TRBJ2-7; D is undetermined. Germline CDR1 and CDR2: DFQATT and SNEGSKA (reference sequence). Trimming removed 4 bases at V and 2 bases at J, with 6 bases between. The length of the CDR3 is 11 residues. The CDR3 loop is CSATRAYEQYF. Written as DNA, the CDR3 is TGCAGTGCTACTCGGGCCTACGAGCAGTACTTC.

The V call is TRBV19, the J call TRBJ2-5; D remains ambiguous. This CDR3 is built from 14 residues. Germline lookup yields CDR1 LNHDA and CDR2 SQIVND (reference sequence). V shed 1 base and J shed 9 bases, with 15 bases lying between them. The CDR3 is CASSIGFGARAQYF. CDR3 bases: TGTGCCAGTAGTATAGGTTTCGGCGCCCGGGCCCAGTACTTC.

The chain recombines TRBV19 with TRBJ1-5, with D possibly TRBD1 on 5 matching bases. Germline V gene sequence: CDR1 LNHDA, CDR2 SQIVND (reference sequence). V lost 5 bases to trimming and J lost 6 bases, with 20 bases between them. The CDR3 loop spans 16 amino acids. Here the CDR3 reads CASSFYTGEILQPQHF. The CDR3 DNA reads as TGTGCCAGTAGTTTTTACACAGGTGAAATCCTTCAGCCCCAGCATTTT.

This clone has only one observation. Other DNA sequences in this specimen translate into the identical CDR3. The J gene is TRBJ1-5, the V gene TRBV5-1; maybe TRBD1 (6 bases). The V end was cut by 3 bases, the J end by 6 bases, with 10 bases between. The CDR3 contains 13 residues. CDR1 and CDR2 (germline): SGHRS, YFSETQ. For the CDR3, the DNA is TGCGCCAGCAGCTCAGGGGCGGGTCAGCCCCAGCATTTT. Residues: CASSSGAGQPQHF.

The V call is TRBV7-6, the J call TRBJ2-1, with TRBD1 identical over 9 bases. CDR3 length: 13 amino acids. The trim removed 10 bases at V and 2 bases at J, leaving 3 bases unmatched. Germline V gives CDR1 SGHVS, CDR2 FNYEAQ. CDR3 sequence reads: CATGQGPYNEQFF. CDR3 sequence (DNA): TGTGCCACCGGACAGGGGCCCTACAATGAGCAGTTCTTC.

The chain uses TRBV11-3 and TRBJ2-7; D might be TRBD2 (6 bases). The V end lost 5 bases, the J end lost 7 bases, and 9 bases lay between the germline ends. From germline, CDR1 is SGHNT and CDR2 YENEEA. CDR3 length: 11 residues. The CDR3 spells CASSQEGEQYF. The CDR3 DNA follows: TGTGCCAGCAGCCAGGAGGGAGAGCAGTACTTC.

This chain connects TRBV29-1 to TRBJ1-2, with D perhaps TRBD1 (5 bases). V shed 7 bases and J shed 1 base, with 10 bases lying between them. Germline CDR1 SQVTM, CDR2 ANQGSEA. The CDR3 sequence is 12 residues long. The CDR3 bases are TGCAGCGCACAGGTTAATAACTATGGCTACACCTTC. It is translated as CSAQVNNYGYTF.

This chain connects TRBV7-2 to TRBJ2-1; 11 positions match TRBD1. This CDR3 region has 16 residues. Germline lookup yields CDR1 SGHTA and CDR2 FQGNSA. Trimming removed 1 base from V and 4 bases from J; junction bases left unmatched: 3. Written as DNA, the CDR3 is TGTGCCAGCAGCTTAGGGACAGGGGGCTTTTACAATGAGCAGTTCTTC. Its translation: CASSLGTGGFYNEQFF. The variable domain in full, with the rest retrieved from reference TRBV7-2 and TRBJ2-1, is GAGVSQSPSNKVTEKGKDVELRCDPISGHTALYWYRQSLGQGLEFLIYFQGNSAPDKSGLPSDRFSAERTGGSVSTLTIQRTQQEDSAVYLCASSLGTGGFYNEQFFGPGTRLTVL.

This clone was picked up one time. The CDR3 region is CASSSWTAYGYTF. The CDR3 region has the DNA TGTGCCAGCAGTTCCTGGACAGCTTATGGCTACACCTTC. This sequence joins TRBV6-1 and TRBJ1-2, with D perhaps matching TRBD1 (6 bases). This CDR3 has 13 residues. Germline CDR1 reads MNHNS; CDR2 reads SASEGT. V was shortened by 5 bases and J by 5 bases, with 12 bases between the two germline ends.

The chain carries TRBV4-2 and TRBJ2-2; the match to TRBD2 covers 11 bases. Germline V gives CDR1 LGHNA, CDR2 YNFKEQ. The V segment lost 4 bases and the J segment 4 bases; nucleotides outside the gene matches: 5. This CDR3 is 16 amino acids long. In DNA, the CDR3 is TGTGCCAGCAGCCCGGGACTAGCGGTGATCACCGGGGAGCTGTTTTTT. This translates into CASSPGLAVITGELFF.

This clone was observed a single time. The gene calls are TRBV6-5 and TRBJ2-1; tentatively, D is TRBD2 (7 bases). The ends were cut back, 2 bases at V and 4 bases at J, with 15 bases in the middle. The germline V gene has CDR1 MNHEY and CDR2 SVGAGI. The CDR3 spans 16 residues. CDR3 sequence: CASSYRGASPYNEQFF. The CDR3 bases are TGTGCCAGCAGTTACCGGGGGGCTTCACCTTACAATGAGCAGTTCTTC.

CDR3 amino acids: CASSAQTGYQCQPQHF. The CDR3 coding sequence is TGTGCCAGCAGTGCCCAAACAGGGTATCAGTGTCAGCCCCAGCATTTT. The V gene is TRBV6-1, the J gene TRBJ1-5, with D maybe TRBD1 (6 bases). Germline V CDR1 and CDR2: MNHNS, SASEGT. V was clipped by 4 bases and J by 6 bases, with 19 bases between them. The CDR3 is 16 amino acids.

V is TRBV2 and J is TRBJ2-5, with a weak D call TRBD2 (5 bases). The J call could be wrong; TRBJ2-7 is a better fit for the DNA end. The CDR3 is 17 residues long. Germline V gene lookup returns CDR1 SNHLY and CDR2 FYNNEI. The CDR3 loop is CASSGVWAGPDPYEQYF. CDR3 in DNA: TGTGCCAGCAGTGGTGTCTGGGCGGGCCCCGACCCCTACGAGCAGTACTTC.

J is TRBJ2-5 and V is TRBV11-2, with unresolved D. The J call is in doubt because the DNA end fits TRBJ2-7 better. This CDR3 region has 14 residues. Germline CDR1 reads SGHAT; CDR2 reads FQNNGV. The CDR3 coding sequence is TGTGCCAGCAGCTTAGCTACTTTTTCCTACGAGCAGTACTTC. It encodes CASSLATFSYEQYF.

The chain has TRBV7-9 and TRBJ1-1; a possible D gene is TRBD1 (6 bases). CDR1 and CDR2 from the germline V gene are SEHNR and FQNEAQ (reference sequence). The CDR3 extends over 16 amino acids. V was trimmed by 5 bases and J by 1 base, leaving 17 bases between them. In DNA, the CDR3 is TGTGCCAGCAGCCCCGACAGGCTAAAATGGAACACTGAAGCTTTCTTT. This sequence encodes CASSPDRLKWNTEAFF.

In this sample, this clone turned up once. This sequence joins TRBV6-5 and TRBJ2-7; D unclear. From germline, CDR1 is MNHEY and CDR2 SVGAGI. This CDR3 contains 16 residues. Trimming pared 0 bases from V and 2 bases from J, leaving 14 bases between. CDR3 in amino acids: CASSYSFLRNTYEQYF. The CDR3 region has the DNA TGTGCCAGCAGTTACTCTTTTTTGAGGAATACCTACGAGCAGTACTTC.

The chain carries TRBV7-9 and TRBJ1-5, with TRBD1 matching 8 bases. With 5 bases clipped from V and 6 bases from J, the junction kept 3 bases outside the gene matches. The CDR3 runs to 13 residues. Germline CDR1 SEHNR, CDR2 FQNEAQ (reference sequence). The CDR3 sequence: CASSVRGPQPQHF. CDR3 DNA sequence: TGTGCCAGCAGCGTCAGGGGGCCTCAGCCCCAGCATTTT. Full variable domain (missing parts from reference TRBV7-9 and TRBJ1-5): DTGVSQNPRHKITKRGQNVTFRCDPISEHNRLYWYRQTLGQGPEFLTYFQNEAQLEKSRLLSDRFSAERPKGSFSTLEIQRTEQGDSAMYLCASSVRGPQPQHFGDGTRLSIL.